These T cell receptor beta chains were read from a single sample in a study of T cell repertoires in cytomegalovirus infection. TCRdb recomputed calls from the reads with MiXCR, one row per CDR3 protein. The sample lists about 740,000 distinct CDR3 sequences, about 30% occurring once. No antigens are known for them. This specimen consisted of cultured PBMCs, obtained from culture after CMV antigen stimulation. The receptors here all came from a human donor in good health (CMV status not recorded). Some clones in this sample may be carry-over from other donors' samples. Both conserved end residues are part of each CDR3. D genes are given only for firm matches. Part of the rows lack a size; the others show once, few, many or a class for expanded clones.

J gene | V gene | D gene | clone size | CDR3 protein | CDR3 DNA
TRBJ1-4 | TRBV15 | NA | NA | CATPLGHQNEKLFF | TGTGCCACCCCTCTTGGGCATCAAAATGAAAAACTGTTTTTT
TRBJ2-5 | TRBV7-2 | NA | few | CASKSGVGGETQYF | TGTGCCAGCAAGTCGGGAGTGGGCGGAGAGACCCAGTACTTC
TRBJ1-1 | TRBV7-2 | NA | many | CASSTFPNTEAFF | TGTGCCAGCAGCACATTTCCTAACACTGAAGCTTTCTTT
TRBJ2-3 | TRBV12-3/TRBV12-4 | TRBD1 | NA | CASSSARTGASITQYF | TGTGCCAGCAGTTCTGCCCGGACAGGGGCGTCAATTACGCAGTATTTT
TRBJ2-1 | TRBV5-6 | NA | NA | CASSLYRVNEQFF | TGTGCCAGCAGCTTGTACAGGGTCAATGAGCAGTTCTTC
TRBJ1-1 | TRBV24-1 | NA | few | CATSDLPGTIFSMNTEAFF | TGTGCCACCAGTGATTTGCCCGGAACTATTTTCAGCATGAACACTGAAGCTTTCTTT
TRBJ2-1 | TRBV27 | NA | few | CASSLSVGGVYEQFF | TGTGCCAGCAGTTTATCCGTGGGGGGCGTCTATGAGCAGTTCTTC
TRBJ1-6 | TRBV12-3/TRBV12-4 | NA | few | CASSPGQHSPLHF | TGTGCCAGCAGTCCCGGACAGCATTCACCCCTCCACTTT
TRBJ1-2 | TRBV20-1 | NA | few | CSARASDNYGYTF | TGCAGTGCTAGGGCCTCTGACAACTATGGCTACACCTTC
TRBJ2-1 | TRBV11-2 | NA | NA | CASSSPPRYSYNEQFF | TGTGCCAGCAGCTCCCCCCCCCGGTACTCCTACAATGAGCAGTTCTTC
TRBJ1-2 | TRBV6-2/TRBV6-3 | NA | few | CASSRGTYGYTF | TGTGCCAGCAGTCGGGGGACCTATGGCTACACCTTC
TRBJ2-5 | TRBV10-3 | NA | few | CAIGLGSGGRETQYF | TGTGCCATCGGTTTAGGATCGGGGGGCCGGGAGACCCAGTACTTC
TRBJ1-1 | TRBV2 | NA | NA | CASSGGGAIRAEAFF | TGTGCCAGCAGTGGGGGAGGGGCCATAAGGGCTGAAGCTTTCTTT
TRBJ1-2 | TRBV11-2 | NA | NA | CASSPIRGQDYGYTF | TGTGCCAGCAGCCCTATCCGGGGACAAGACTATGGCTACACCTTC
TRBJ2-3 | TRBV11-2 | NA | many | CASSSSPTDTQYF | TGTGCCAGCAGCTCCTCCCCCACAGATACGCAGTATTTT
TRBJ1-5 | TRBV7-2 | NA | few | CASSLVRGANQPQHF | TGTGCCAGCAGCTTAGTTAGGGGGGCGAATCAGCCCCAGCATTTT
TRBJ2-7 | TRBV6-1 | TRBD2 | few | CASSNQGGVSYEQYF | TGTGCCAGCAGTAACCAGGGAGGGGTCTCCTACGAGCAGTACTTC
TRBJ2-3 | TRBV7-2 | NA | many | CASSSLFTDTQYF | TGTGCCAGCAGCTCCCTCTTCACAGATACGCAGTATTTT
TRBJ1-2 | TRBV19 | NA | NA | CAERVSDRKYGYTF | TGTGCCGAAAGGGTCTCGGACAGAAAGTATGGCTACACCTTC
TRBJ1-1 | TRBV6-8 | NA | NA | CASSATGYTEAFF | TGTGCCAGCAGTGCCACAGGGTACACTGAAGCTTTCTTT
TRBJ1-1 | TRBV10-3 | NA | NA | CAIMANTEAFF | TGTGCCATCATGGCGAACACTGAAGCTTTCTTT
TRBJ1-1 | TRBV20-1 | NA | NA | CSAKDSQSLDTEAFF | TGCAGTGCTAAGGACAGCCAAAGTCTGGACACTGAAGCTTTCTTT
TRBJ2-5 | TRBV20-1 | TRBD2 | few | CSAIVPSGTWNQETQYF | TGCAGTGCTATAGTGCCTAGCGGGACGTGGAACCAAGAGACCCAGTACTTC
TRBJ2-3 | TRBV29-1 | NA | many | CSVEDVRGGPPDTQYF | TGCAGCGTTGAAGATGTGAGGGGGGGGCCCCCAGATACGCAGTATTTT
TRBJ2-7 | TRBV7-4 | NA | NA | CASSRLRDAAGEQYF | TGTGCCAGCAGCCGATTAAGGGACGCTGCAGGCGAGCAGTACTTC
TRBJ2-4 | TRBV6-1 | NA | NA | CASSPDGLAKNIQYF | TGTGCCAGCAGTCCCGATGGCTTAGCCAAAAACATTCAGTACTTC
TRBJ2-6 | TRBV7-6 | NA | few | CASIGPDYSGANVLTF | TGTGCCAGCATCGGGCCCGATTACTCTGGGGCCAACGTCCTGACTTTC
TRBJ1-5 | TRBV20-1 | NA | few | CSASLRGGLNQPQHF | TGCAGTGCTAGCCTAAGGGGAGGGCTCAATCAGCCCCAGCATTTT
TRBJ1-2 | TRBV7-9 | NA | few | CASSFRGEGYTF | TGTGCCAGCAGCTTTAGGGGTGAAGGCTACACCTTC
TRBJ1-1 | TRBV7-6 | TRBD1 | many | CASSLRGQGGWNTEAFF | TGTGCCAGCAGCTTAAGGGGACAGGGAGGGTGGAACACTGAAGCTTTCTTT
TRBJ1-1 | TRBV6-5 | TRBD1 | NA | CASSTDRTNTEAFF | TGTGCCAGCAGTACGGACAGGACGAACACTGAAGCTTTCTTT
TRBJ2-7 | TRBV4-1 | NA | NA | CASSQEVRWEQYF | TGCGCCAGCAGCCAAGAAGTCCGTTGGGAGCAGTACTTC
TRBJ1-1 | TRBV2 | TRBD1 | NA | CASRGQGAQAFF | TGTGCCAGCCGGGGGCAGGGGGCTCAAGCTTTCTTT
TRBJ1-5 | TRBV19 | NA | NA | CASSKGAPWERNQPQHF | TGTGCCAGTAGTAAGGGTGCCCCCTGGGAGCGGAATCAGCCCCAGCATTTT
TRBJ2-1 | TRBV5-4 | TRBD2 | NA | CASSLAGGWEQFF | TGTGCCAGCAGCTTGGCCGGGGGGTGGGAGCAGTTCTTC
TRBJ2-1 | TRBV18 | TRBD1 | NA | CASSPQGDAHEQFF | TGTGCCAGCTCACCTCAGGGGGACGCGCATGAGCAGTTCTTC
TRBJ1-2 | TRBV7-8 | NA | few | CASSFTRGTGNYGYTF | TGTGCCAGCAGCTTCACCCGGGGAACAGGGAACTATGGCTACACCTTC
TRBJ2-7 | TRBV7-2 | NA | many | CASSFLSPGEQYF | TGTGCCAGCAGCTTCCTATCACCAGGCGAGCAGTACTTC
TRBJ2-3 | TRBV7-6 | TRBD2 | few | CASSVTSGGTRITDTQYF | TGTGCCAGCAGCGTAACTAGCGGGGGGACCCGGATCACAGATACGCAGTATTTT